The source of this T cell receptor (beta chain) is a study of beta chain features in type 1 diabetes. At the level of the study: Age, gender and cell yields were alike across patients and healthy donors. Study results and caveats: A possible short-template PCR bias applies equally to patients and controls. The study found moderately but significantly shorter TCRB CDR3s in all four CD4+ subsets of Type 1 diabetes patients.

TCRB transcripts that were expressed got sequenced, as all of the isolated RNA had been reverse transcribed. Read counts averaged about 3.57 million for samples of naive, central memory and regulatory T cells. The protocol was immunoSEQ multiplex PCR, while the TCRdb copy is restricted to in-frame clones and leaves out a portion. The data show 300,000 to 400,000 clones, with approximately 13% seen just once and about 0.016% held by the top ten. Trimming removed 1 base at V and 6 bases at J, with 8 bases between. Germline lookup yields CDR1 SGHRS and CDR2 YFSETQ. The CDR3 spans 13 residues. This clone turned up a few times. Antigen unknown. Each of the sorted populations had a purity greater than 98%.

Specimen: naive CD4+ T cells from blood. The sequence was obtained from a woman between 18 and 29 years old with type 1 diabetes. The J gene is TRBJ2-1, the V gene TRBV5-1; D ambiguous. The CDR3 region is CASSLSDSNEQFF. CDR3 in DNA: TGCGCCAGCAGCTTGAGCGACTCCAATGAGCAGTTCTTC. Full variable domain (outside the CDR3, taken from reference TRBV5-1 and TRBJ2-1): KAGVTQTPRYLIKTRGQQVTLSCSPISGHRSVSWYQQTPGQGLQFLFEYFSETQRNKGNFPGRFSGRQFSNSRSEMNVSTLELGDSALYLCASSLSDSNEQFFGPGTRLTVL.